This is a list of T cell receptor beta chains from one sample in a study of T cells expressing NK-cell markers. TCRdb reanalyzed the 5' RACE reads, giving one entry per CDR3 protein sequence and no DNA. The sample's table shows 300,000 to 450,000 distinct CDR3 sequences. Sample: blood T cells: a sorted CD56 or NKG2C T cell subset, CD4+ or CD8+ T cells, or bulk PBMC T cells (not recorded which). These receptors were obtained from a man aged 18-75 years in good health. Each CDR3 is given with its conserved first and last residue.

J | V | CDR3
TRBJ2-3 | TRBV12-3/TRBV12-4 | CASSRQGIPTDTQYF
TRBJ2-6 | TRBV12-5 | CASGLVLGTGANVLTF
TRBJ1-3 | TRBV5-1 | CASSSTDSISGNTIYF
TRBJ2-2 | TRBV20-1 | CSAKPGPTAPGELFF
TRBJ1-1 | TRBV12-3/TRBV12-4 | CASSLFGTEAFF
TRBJ2-1 | TRBV5-1 | CASSLAVTSGGGEQFF
TRBJ2-4 | TRBV7-8 | CASSLVIGSVLAKNIQYF
TRBJ2-3 | TRBV4-2 | CASSQGIAGPRGDTQYF
TRBJ2-4 | TRBV19 | CASNEDDKNIQYF
TRBJ2-2 | TRBV6-5 | CASSSEGRSSTGELFF
TRBJ2-1 | TRBV7-9 | CASSLSASNNEQFF
TRBJ1-6 | TRBV9 | CASSVGHRQGNSPLHF
TRBJ2-1 | TRBV3-1 | CASSQASVRGAGFF
TRBJ2-7 | TRBV15 | CATSPVGPGMYEQYF
TRBJ2-3 | TRBV12-3/TRBV12-4 | CASSFRPGSSTDTQYF
TRBJ2-5 | TRBV6-1 | CASRADRVGETQYF
TRBJ1-2 | TRBV4-2 | CASSQRSTGADGYTF
TRBJ2-5 | TRBV12-5 | CASGLDSRGGETQYF
TRBJ2-7 | TRBV27 | CASGAKAGVSYEQYF
TRBJ2-7 | TRBV4-2 | CASSQDRGYGEQYF
TRBJ1-2 | TRBV7-8 | CASLGQNYGYTF
TRBJ2-5 | TRBV7-9 | CASSIGLAGGQETQYF
TRBJ2-7 | TRBV21-1 | CASSKARTSGYEQYF
TRBJ1-1 | TRBV5-1 | CASSLAFNPGRKNTEAFF
TRBJ2-1 | TRBV4-2 | CASSLRGGNNEQFF
TRBJ1-1 | TRBV5-1 | CASSSAGDSTEAFF
TRBJ1-1 | TRBV4-1 | CASSQDRVARTNTEAFF
TRBJ2-1 | TRBV2 | CASSEGTSGGNEQFF
TRBJ1-2 | TRBV6-1 | CASRKLSTNPNYGYTF
TRBJ2-2 | TRBV7-8 | CASSGRDRGYTGELFF
TRBJ2-1 | TRBV7-3 | CASSEDRTNEQFF
TRBJ2-1 | TRBV20-1 | CSVAGYNEQFF
TRBJ2-1 | TRBV11-3 | CASSSKTHEQFF
TRBJ1-3 | TRBV9 | CASSVVDRGSGNTIYF
TRBJ1-6 | TRBV5-1 | CASRLRQDYNSPLHF
TRBJ2-1 | TRBV7-2 | CASSLGGGTEQFF
TRBJ1-2 | TRBV5-6 | CASSIRDMDGYTF
TRBJ1-1 | TRBV20-1 | CSASYRQTTEAFF